Listed below are T cell receptor beta chains from one sample, sequenced in a study of blood T cell repertoires in COVID-19. Sequencing used immunoSEQ multiplex PCR; TCRdb keeps in-frame clones, though not all of them. The sample yields 60,000 to 80,000 clones, approximately 87% seen once. Sequencing was performed on peripheral blood. Every receptor here comes from a human donor in a cohort sampled during active COVID-19. Each CDR3 is given with its conserved first and last residue. The order of the fields is V gene, J gene, CDR3 protein.

TRBV3-1/TRBV3-2	TRBJ2-7	CASSPDAELYEQYF
TRBV27	TRBJ1-5	CASSLSAGGWEPQHF
TRBV7-3	TRBJ2-2	CASSPGASGGTGELFF
TRBV6-5	TRBJ1-1	CASSYSGRTSTEAFF
TRBV9	TRBJ1-4	CASSEQGWSNEKLFF
TRBV7-2	TRBJ2-7	CASSLVFGGSYEQYF
TRBV7-9	TRBJ1-5	CASSGNAMGNQPQHF
TRBV11-2	TRBJ1-1	CASSLDWNRGNTEAFF
TRBV12-3/TRBV12-4	TRBJ2-7	CASSSTGFYEQYF
TRBV13	TRBJ1-6	CASSPTGDSNSPLHF
TRBV6-2/TRBV6-3	TRBJ2-3	CASSGTGGADTQYF
TRBV19	TRBJ2-7	CASSIDGTGSYEQYF
TRBV6-5	TRBJ2-7	CASSIRTGGNYEQYF
TRBV18	TRBJ1-3	CASSLMTGSTFGNTIYF
TRBV7-8	TRBJ2-7	CASSSPQRQLSSYEQYF
TRBV6-2/TRBV6-3	TRBJ2-3	CASSWSGLAGDTQYF
TRBV4-3	TRBJ2-2	CASSQYYPGELFF
TRBV20-1	TRBJ2-5	CSASGRRQETQYF
TRBV4-3	TRBJ2-3	CASSPLRDSGGAGDTQYF
TRBV11-2	TRBJ1-5	CASSFTLRDKRVYQPQHF
TRBV6-6	TRBJ2-3	CASSYPQGGSNTQYF
TRBV14	TRBJ2-1	CASSQSLAGRGNEQFF
TRBV4-1	TRBJ1-2	CASSQEIGTSYGYTF
TRBV7-9	TRBJ2-3	CASRQGSQGTDTQYF
TRBV4-1	TRBJ1-6	CASSQEPQQINSPLHF
TRBV6-5	TRBJ2-5	CASATGETQYF
TRBV6-2/TRBV6-3	TRBJ2-7	CASSYSYSGGAPEQYF
TRBV5-6	TRBJ2-5	CASSQTSPETSQETQYF
TRBV9	TRBJ1-1	CASSVEPGGTEAFF
TRBV6-2/TRBV6-3	TRBJ2-7	CASSEAYEQYF
TRBV6-2/TRBV6-3	TRBJ2-7	CASSYYPDPRPSYEQYF
TRBV13	TRBJ2-7	CASRPSPGQGQPSYEQYF
TRBV5-3	TRBJ2-5	CARSLAGQGVDQETQYF
TRBV4-3	TRBJ2-7	CASSQSTGGNEQYF
TRBV19	TRBJ1-2	CASSTSPYLTGMDGYTF
TRBV5-8	TRBJ2-1	CASSFPKAGGFYNEQFF
TRBV2	TRBJ1-1	CASSAAAGQIEGTEAFF
TRBV25-1	TRBJ2-7	CASSKASSYEQYF
TRBV24-1	TRBJ2-3	CATSGKLGTVSTDTQYF
TRBV6-5	TRBJ1-2	CASSYWTEGASKGYTF
TRBV5-1	TRBJ2-7	CASSLEVGEVHEQYF
TRBV3-1/TRBV3-2	TRBJ1-2	CASSQDSMLYGYTF
TRBV29-1	TRBJ2-1	CSVLLPHNEQFF
TRBV6-2/TRBV6-3	TRBJ2-1	CASSYALRVAYNEQFF
TRBV7-2	TRBJ2-1	CASSLAPLRDRGVNEQFF
TRBV9	TRBJ1-6	CASSVVGGGSPLHF
TRBV14	TRBJ1-2	CASSQPGQSFFGYTF
TRBV5-5	TRBJ2-5	CASSLVSLGGETQYF
TRBV4-1	TRBJ2-1	CASSLLADSYNEQFF
TRBV10-3	TRBJ2-2	CAIKTVLNTGELFF
TRBV2	TRBJ1-5	CASSSSINQPQHF
TRBV5-6	TRBJ1-1	CASSLGGFSVTEAFF
TRBV21-1	TRBJ2-5	CASSRPVRRGDQETQYF
TRBV9	TRBJ1-3	CASSVRQGTSGNTIYF
TRBV19	TRBJ2-7	CASTSGALGSYEQYF
TRBV30	TRBJ1-2	CAWSVPGGRDYGYTF
TRBV28	TRBJ1-1	CASSSDTNTEAFF
TRBV7-2	TRBJ1-3	CASSLAGALGNTIYF
TRBV19	TRBJ2-1	CASSIIAGDYNEQFF
TRBV24-1	TRBJ2-5	CATSDPKDRPQTQETQYF